This is a list of T cell receptor beta chains from one sample in a study of cytomegalovirus exposure and HLA in healthy donors. Sequencing was performed with immunoSEQ multiplex PCR; in TCRdb, only in-frame clones are kept and a portion is missing. The table has 85,000 to 130,000 clones, over 75% seen once. Material for sequencing was PBMCs. All receptors come from a man in his 60s in good health and CMV-seropositive. The CDR3 runs from the conserved cysteine through the conserved F or W. The order of the fields is clone size, J gene, D gene, V gene, CDR3 protein, CDR3 DNA. The D gene is left open where the match is weak. Size values are once, few and many counts, or a class for expanded clones, and some rows have none.

>few|TRBJ1-1|NA|TRBV12-2
CASRLVRGITEAFF
TGTGCAAGTCGCTTAGTACGGGGGATCACTGAAGCTTTCTTT
>NA|TRBJ1-3|TRBD1|TRBV11-3
CASSPHRGVLGNTIYF
TGTGCCAGCAGCCCACACAGGGGAGTACTTGGAAACACCATATATTTT
>NA|TRBJ2-7|TRBD1|TRBV11-3
CASSSARDRASEQYF
TGTGCCAGCAGCTCCGCCCGGGACAGGGCTTCGGAGCAGTACTTC
>NA|TRBJ2-5|NA|TRBV6-1
CASSEVSAWTQYF
TGTGCCAGCAGTGAAGTGAGCGCCTGGACCCAGTACTTC
>NA|TRBJ1-1|NA|TRBV6-1
CASSERHTNTEAFF
TGTGCCAGCAGTGAACGACACACGAACACTGAAGCTTTCTTT
>NA|TRBJ1-1|TRBD1|TRBV27
CASSPYAVQGGTEAFF
TGTGCCAGCAGTCCATATGCCGTACAGGGGGGCACTGAAGCTTTCTTT
>NA|TRBJ2-5|NA|TRBV9
CASSSQETVETQYF
TGTGCCAGCAGCAGCCAGGAGACAGTCGAGACCCAGTACTTC
>NA|TRBJ1-1|NA|TRBV5-1
CASSLEGGDTEAFF
TGCGCCAGCAGCTTAGAGGGAGGCGACACTGAAGCTTTCTTT
>once|TRBJ1-4|TRBD1|TRBV30
CAWSNSGQGNEKLFF
TGTGCCTGGAGCAACTCGGGACAGGGAAATGAAAAACTGTTTTTT
>once|TRBJ2-1|NA|TRBV29-1
CSVEGNRGGTGGEQFF
TGCAGCGTTGAGGGAAACAGGGGAGGTACCGGCGGTGAGCAGTTCTTC
>NA|TRBJ2-1|TRBD2|TRBV11-2
CASSLAAGGPFNEQFF
TGTGCCAGCAGCTTAGCGGCGGGGGGTCCCTTCAATGAGCAGTTCTTC
>NA|TRBJ1-2|NA|TRBV6-1
CASSGVGGFGYTF
TGTGCCAGCAGTGGAGTGGGAGGGTTTGGCTACACCTTC
>NA|TRBJ2-2|TRBD2|TRBV10-2
CASKLAGATGELFF
TGCGCCAGCAAGCTAGCGGGGGCCACCGGGGAGCTGTTTTTT
>NA|TRBJ1-6|NA|TRBV18
CASSPVAQLSSYNSPLHF
TGTGCCAGCTCACCAGTGGCACAGTTAAGCTCCTATAATTCACCCCTCCACTTT
>NA|TRBJ2-2|NA|TRBV7-7
CASSLTSQAPPGELFF
TGTGCCAGCAGCTTAACCTCGCAAGCCCCGCCCGGGGAGCTGTTTTTT
>NA|TRBJ1-2|NA|TRBV19
CASSQLGAQGYGYTF
TGTGCCAGTAGCCAATTGGGGGCGCAGGGCTATGGCTACACCTTC
>few|TRBJ1-4|TRBD1|TRBV5-6
CASSLGGQDLVLFF
TGTGCCAGCAGCTTGGGGGGACAGGACCTTGTGCTGTTTTTT
>NA|TRBJ1-2|NA|TRBV10-3
CAIRFELANYGYTF
TGTGCCATCCGGTTTGAGCTAGCTAACTATGGCTACACCTTC
>NA|TRBJ2-7|NA|TRBV6-5
CASSYRVEGYEQYF
TGTGCCAGCAGTTACCGGGTCGAGGGCTACGAGCAGTACTTC
>few|TRBJ1-1|NA|TRBV7-9
CASSFPEAFF
TGTGCCAGCAGCTTTCCGGAAGCTTTCTTT
>NA|TRBJ1-4|NA|TRBV5-1
CASRAHRARNEKLFF
TGCGCCAGCCGGGCCCACAGGGCGCGGAATGAAAAACTGTTTTTT
>NA|TRBJ1-5|NA|TRBV27
CASSLGQNSNQPQHF
TGTGCCAGCAGTTTAGGGCAGAATAGCAATCAGCCCCAGCATTTT
>NA|TRBJ1-1|NA|TRBV2
CASKNSMNTEAFF
TGTGCCAGCAAAAACAGCATGAACACTGAAGCTTTCTTT
>NA|TRBJ2-5|TRBD2|TRBV10-3
CAISESSGGQETQYF
TGTGCCATCAGTGAGTCGTCGGGGGGGCAGGAGACCCAGTACTTC
>NA|TRBJ1-1|TRBD1|TRBV5-1
CASRVQGGFTEAFF
TGCGCCAGCAGGGTACAGGGGGGATTCACTGAAGCTTTCTTT
>NA|TRBJ2-7|TRBD2|TRBV9
CASSASGDFIYEQYF
TGTGCCAGCAGCGCTAGCGGGGACTTCATCTACGAGCAGTACTTC
>once|TRBJ2-1|NA|TRBV6-6
CASSYSSAVLYNEQFF
TGTGCCAGCAGTTATAGTAGCGCCGTATTATACAATGAGCAGTTCTTC